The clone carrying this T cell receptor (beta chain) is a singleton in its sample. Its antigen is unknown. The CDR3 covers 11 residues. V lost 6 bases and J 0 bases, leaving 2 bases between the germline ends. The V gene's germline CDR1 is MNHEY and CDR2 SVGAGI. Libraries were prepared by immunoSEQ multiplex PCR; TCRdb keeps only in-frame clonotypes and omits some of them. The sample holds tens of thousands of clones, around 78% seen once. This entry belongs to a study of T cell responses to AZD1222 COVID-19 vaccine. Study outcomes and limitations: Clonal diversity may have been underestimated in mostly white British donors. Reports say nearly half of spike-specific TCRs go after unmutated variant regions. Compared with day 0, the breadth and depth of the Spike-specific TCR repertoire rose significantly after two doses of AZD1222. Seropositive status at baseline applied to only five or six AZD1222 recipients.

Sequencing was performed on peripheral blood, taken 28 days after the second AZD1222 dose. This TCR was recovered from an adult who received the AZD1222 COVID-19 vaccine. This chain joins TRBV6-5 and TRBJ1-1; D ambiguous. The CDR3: CASSMNTEAFF. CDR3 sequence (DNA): TGTGCCAGCAGCATGAACACTGAAGCTTTCTTT.